The following is a TCR beta chain sequence with its context. The germline V gene encodes CDR1 SGHAT and CDR2 FQNNGV. The CDR3 is 15 amino acids. The J segment lost 5 bases and the V segment lost 1 base, leaving 6 bases of the junction unmatched. The entry originates in a study of Ad26.COV2.S vaccination and SARS-CoV-2 variants. Treatment noted: about 20 received Ad26.COV2.S at low or high dose, single or two shots; several received placebo; per-sample allocation not given. At day 63 after the first vaccine or placebo injection, samples were drawn. Expressing Wuhan-strain SARS-CoV-2 spike, an Ad26 vector served as the vaccine. Produced via immunoSEQ multiplex PCR; TCRdb's table is partial and in-frame only. Among approximately 350,000 clones listed, about 80% were seen once.

The material sequenced was peripheral blood, taken in a trial of Ad26.COV2.S vaccine versus placebo. The TCR was taken from a person between 18 and 59 years old who received the Ad26.COV2.S COVID-19 vaccine or a placebo. The chain uses TRBV11-2 and TRBJ2-3; 7 bases line up with TRBD2. The CDR3 DNA reads as TGTGCCAGCAGCTTAGGACTAGCCGTTAGAGATACGCAGTATTTT. It yields the protein CASSLGLAVRDTQYF.